Listed below are T cell receptor beta chains from one sample, sequenced in a study of cytomegalovirus exposure and HLA in healthy donors. Only in-frame clones appear in the TCRdb table, and some are missing; sequencing was by immunoSEQ multiplex PCR. The sample contains over 100,000 clones, roughly 80% of which appear only once. Sequenced input: PBMCs. These TCRs come from a woman between 50 and 59 years old in good health and CMV-seropositive. Each CDR3 is given with its conserved first and last residue. The D gene is left open where the match is weak. Clone size is not always given. Where it is, it says once, few, many or a class for expanded clones.

J gene: TRBJ1-1
clone size: NA
D gene: NA
V gene: TRBV7-9
CDR3 protein: CASSLVNRETEAFF
CDR3 DNA: TGTGCCAGCAGCTTAGTGAACAGGGAGACTGAAGCTTTCTTT

J gene: TRBJ1-1
clone size: NA
D gene: TRBD1
V gene: TRBV5-1
CDR3 protein: CATSGQENTEAFF
CDR3 DNA: TGCGCCACTTCAGGACAGGAGAACACTGAAGCTTTCTTT

J gene: TRBJ1-1
clone size: NA
D gene: TRBD1
V gene: TRBV25-1
CDR3 protein: CASSPGTGIIWTEAFF
CDR3 DNA: TGTGCCAGCAGTCCCGGGACAGGGATCATTTGGACTGAAGCTTTCTTT

J gene: TRBJ2-4
clone size: NA
D gene: NA
V gene: TRBV19
CDR3 protein: CASSIKEGSTEWRLAKNSQYF
CDR3 DNA: TGTGCCAGTAGTATTAAGGAGGGGAGCACGGAGTGGCGCCTAGCCAAAAACAGTCAGTACTTC

J gene: TRBJ2-3
clone size: NA
D gene: TRBD1
V gene: TRBV4-1
CDR3 protein: CASSQGDRVSDTQYF
CDR3 DNA: TGCGCCAGCAGCCAAGGGGACAGGGTCTCAGATACGCAGTATTTT

J gene: TRBJ2-1
clone size: NA
D gene: NA
V gene: TRBV7-8
CDR3 protein: CASSTTVRSSSILYNEQFF
CDR3 DNA: TGTGCCAGCAGCACCACCGTAAGATCCTCGAGTATCTTGTACAATGAGCAGTTCTTC

J gene: TRBJ2-1
clone size: NA
D gene: TRBD2
V gene: TRBV6-4
CDR3 protein: CASRAPGTSGHEQFF
CDR3 DNA: TGTGCCAGCAGGGCCCCCGGGACTAGCGGCCATGAGCAGTTCTTC

J gene: TRBJ2-5
clone size: NA
D gene: TRBD2
V gene: TRBV7-9
CDR3 protein: CASSPGASGEETQYF
CDR3 DNA: TGTGCCAGCAGCCCGGGGGCTAGCGGGGAAGAGACCCAGTACTTC

J gene: TRBJ1-2
clone size: NA
D gene: TRBD1
V gene: TRBV5-1
CDR3 protein: CASSLTRDRDYGYTF
CDR3 DNA: TGCGCCAGCAGCCTAACCCGGGACAGGGACTATGGCTACACCTTC

J gene: TRBJ2-5
clone size: NA
D gene: NA
V gene: TRBV5-4
CDR3 protein: CASSPAGGAGETQYF
CDR3 DNA: TGTGCCAGCAGTCCAGCCGGAGGGGCTGGTGAGACCCAGTACTTC

J gene: TRBJ1-5
clone size: NA
D gene: NA
V gene: TRBV19
CDR3 protein: CASSIVGQTQPQHF
CDR3 DNA: TGTGCCAGTAGTATAGTGGGCCAGACACAGCCCCAGCATTTT

J gene: TRBJ2-7
clone size: NA
D gene: TRBD1
V gene: TRBV27
CDR3 protein: CASSKTGTGGYEQYF
CDR3 DNA: TGTGCCAGCAGTAAGACCGGGACAGGGGGCTACGAGCAGTACTTC

J gene: TRBJ1-6
clone size: NA
D gene: NA
V gene: TRBV7-2
CDR3 protein: CASSLASWGSPLHF
CDR3 DNA: TGTGCCAGCAGCTTAGCTAGCTGGGGCTCACCCCTCCACTTT

J gene: TRBJ2-2
clone size: NA
D gene: TRBD1
V gene: TRBV10-3
CDR3 protein: CASEQGAGTGELFF
CDR3 DNA: TGTGCCAGCGAACAGGGGGCAGGAACCGGGGAGCTGTTTTTT

J gene: TRBJ2-1
clone size: NA
D gene: NA
V gene: TRBV4-1
CDR3 protein: CASSQGPITRNEQFF
CDR3 DNA: TGCGCCAGCAGCCAAGGACCTATCACTAGAAATGAGCAGTTCTTC

J gene: TRBJ2-3
clone size: NA
D gene: NA
V gene: TRBV5-4
CDR3 protein: CASVGGREDTQYF
CDR3 DNA: TGTGCCAGCGTTGGGGGGCGGGAGGATACGCAGTATTTT

J gene: TRBJ2-7
clone size: once
D gene: TRBD1
V gene: TRBV15
CDR3 protein: CATSRDQGAREQYF
CDR3 DNA: TGTGCCACCAGCAGGGATCAGGGGGCGCGCGAGCAGTACTTC

J gene: TRBJ2-1
clone size: NA
D gene: TRBD1
V gene: TRBV19
CDR3 protein: CASSIRQGSYNEQFF
CDR3 DNA: TGTGCCAGTAGTATACGACAGGGGAGCTACAATGAGCAGTTCTTC

J gene: TRBJ2-7
clone size: few
D gene: TRBD2
V gene: TRBV30
CDR3 protein: CAWSVQGRADEQYF
CDR3 DNA: TGTGCCTGGAGTGTACAAGGGAGGGCCGACGAGCAGTACTTC

J gene: TRBJ1-3
clone size: NA
D gene: NA
V gene: TRBV27
CDR3 protein: CASSLRTGNTIYF
CDR3 DNA: TGTGCCAGCAGTTTGCGCACTGGAAACACCATATATTTT

J gene: TRBJ2-2
clone size: NA
D gene: NA
V gene: TRBV23-1
CDR3 protein: CASSQVQCNRELFF
CDR3 DNA: TGCGCCAGCAGTCAGGTACAGTGTAACCGGGAGCTGTTTTTT

J gene: TRBJ1-3
clone size: NA
D gene: NA
V gene: TRBV7-9
CDR3 protein: CASSLPQGGNTIYF
CDR3 DNA: TGTGCCAGCAGCTTACCCCAGGGTGGAAACACCATATATTTT

J gene: TRBJ2-3
clone size: NA
D gene: NA
V gene: TRBV10-3
CDR3 protein: CAISGRDTQYF
CDR3 DNA: TGTGCCATCAGTGGGCGGGATACGCAGTATTTT

J gene: TRBJ1-1
clone size: NA
D gene: NA
V gene: TRBV28
CDR3 protein: CASRLSGEEAFF
CDR3 DNA: TGTGCCAGCAGGCTGTCGGGGGAGGAAGCTTTCTTT

J gene: TRBJ2-2
clone size: few
D gene: TRBD2
V gene: TRBV15
CDR3 protein: CATSRDPSGNTGELFF
CDR3 DNA: TGTGCCACCAGCAGAGATCCTAGCGGAAACACCGGGGAGCTGTTTTTT

J gene: TRBJ2-7
clone size: NA
D gene: NA
V gene: TRBV5-1
CDR3 protein: CASSLLNPLGADEQYF
CDR3 DNA: TGCGCCAGCAGCTTGCTGAATCCTTTAGGGGCTGACGAGCAGTACTTC

J gene: TRBJ1-1
clone size: NA
D gene: TRBD1
V gene: TRBV28
CDR3 protein: CASKEGGQKTEAFF
CDR3 DNA: TGTGCCAGTAAAGAAGGGGGACAGAAAACTGAAGCTTTCTTT

J gene: TRBJ1-2
clone size: NA
D gene: NA
V gene: TRBV14
CDR3 protein: CASSQVLGEYGYTF
CDR3 DNA: TGTGCCAGCAGCCAAGTCCTGGGAGAATATGGCTACACCTTC

J gene: TRBJ1-2
clone size: NA
D gene: NA
V gene: TRBV4-1
CDR3 protein: CASSRGEVYGYTF
CDR3 DNA: TGCGCCAGCAGCCGGGGGGAGGTCTATGGCTACACCTTC

J gene: TRBJ2-1
clone size: NA
D gene: TRBD2
V gene: TRBV11-2
CDR3 protein: CASSLPPWEREVSYNEQFF
CDR3 DNA: TGTGCCAGCAGCTTACCCCCATGGGAGCGGGAGGTCTCCTACAATGAGCAGTTCTTC

J gene: TRBJ2-4
clone size: once
D gene: NA
V gene: TRBV7-9
CDR3 protein: CASALPPRLAKNIQYF
CDR3 DNA: TGTGCCAGCGCTCTTCCCCCCAGACTAGCCAAAAACATTCAGTACTTC

J gene: TRBJ1-6
clone size: NA
D gene: NA
V gene: TRBV6-5
CDR3 protein: CASTGRDNSPLHF
CDR3 DNA: TGTGCCAGCACAGGCAGGGATAATTCACCCCTCCACTTT

J gene: TRBJ1-2
clone size: NA
D gene: TRBD1
V gene: TRBV7-9
CDR3 protein: CASSLLQGVGADGYTF
CDR3 DNA: TGTGCCAGCAGCTTATTACAGGGGGTAGGCGCGGATGGCTACACCTTC